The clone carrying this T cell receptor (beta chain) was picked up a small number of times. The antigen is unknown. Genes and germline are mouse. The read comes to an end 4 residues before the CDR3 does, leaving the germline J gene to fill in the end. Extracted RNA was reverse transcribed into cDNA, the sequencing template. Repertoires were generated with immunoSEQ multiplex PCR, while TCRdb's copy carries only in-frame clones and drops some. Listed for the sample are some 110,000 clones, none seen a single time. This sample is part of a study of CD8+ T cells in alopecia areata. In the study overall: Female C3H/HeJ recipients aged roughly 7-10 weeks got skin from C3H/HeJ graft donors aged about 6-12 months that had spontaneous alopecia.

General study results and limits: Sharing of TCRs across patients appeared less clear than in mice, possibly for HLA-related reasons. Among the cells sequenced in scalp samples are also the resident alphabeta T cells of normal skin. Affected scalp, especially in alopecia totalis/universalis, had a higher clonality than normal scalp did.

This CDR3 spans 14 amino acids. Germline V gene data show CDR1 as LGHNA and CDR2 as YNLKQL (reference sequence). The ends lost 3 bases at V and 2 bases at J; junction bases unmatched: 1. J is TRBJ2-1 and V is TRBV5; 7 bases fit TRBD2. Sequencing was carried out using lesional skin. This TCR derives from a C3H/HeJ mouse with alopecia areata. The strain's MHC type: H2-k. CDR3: CASSHGLDYAEQFF. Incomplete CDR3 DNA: TGTGCCAGCAGCCACGGACTGGACTATGCT.